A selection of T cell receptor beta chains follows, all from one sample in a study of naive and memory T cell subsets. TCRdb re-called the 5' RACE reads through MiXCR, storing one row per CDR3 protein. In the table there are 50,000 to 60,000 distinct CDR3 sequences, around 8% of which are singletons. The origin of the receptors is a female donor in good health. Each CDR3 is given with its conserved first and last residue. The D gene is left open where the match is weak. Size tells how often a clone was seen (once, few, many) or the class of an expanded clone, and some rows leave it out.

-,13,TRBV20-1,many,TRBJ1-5,CSGKGGVNQPQHF,TGCAGTGGAAAAGGAGGGGTTAATCAGCCCCAGCATTTT
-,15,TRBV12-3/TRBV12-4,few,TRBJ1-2,CASSLYPGASYGYTF,TGTGCCAGCAGTTTATATCCAGGGGCCAGCTATGGCTACACCTTC
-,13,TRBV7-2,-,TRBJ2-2,CASSTQGNGELFF,TGTGCCAGCAGCACCCAGGGCAACGGGGAGCTGTTTTTT
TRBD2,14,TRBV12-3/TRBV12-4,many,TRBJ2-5,CASKRTSGGTPQYF,TGTGCCAGCAAGCGGACTAGCGGGGGGACGCCCCAGTACTTC
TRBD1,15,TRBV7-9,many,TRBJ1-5,CASSAGQGHNQPQHF,TGTGCCAGCAGCGCCGGACAGGGCCATAATCAGCCCCAGCATTTT
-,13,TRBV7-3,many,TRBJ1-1,CASSPAESTEAFF,TGTGCCAGCAGCCCCGCGGAGAGTACTGAAGCTTTCTTT
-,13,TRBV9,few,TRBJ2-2,CASSPKPDGELFF,TGTGCCAGCAGCCCAAAACCCGACGGGGAGCTGTTTTTT
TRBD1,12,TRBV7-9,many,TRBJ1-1,CASSSDRAEAFF,TGTGCCAGCAGCTCCGACAGGGCGGAAGCTTTCTTT
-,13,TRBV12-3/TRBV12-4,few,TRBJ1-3,CASMVACGNTIYF,TGTGCCAGCATGGTGGCGTGCGGAAACACCATATATTTT
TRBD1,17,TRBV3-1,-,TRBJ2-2,CASSQDLPQGVNRELFF,TGTGCCAGCAGCCAAGATTTACCACAGGGGGTGAACCGGGAGCTGTTTTTT